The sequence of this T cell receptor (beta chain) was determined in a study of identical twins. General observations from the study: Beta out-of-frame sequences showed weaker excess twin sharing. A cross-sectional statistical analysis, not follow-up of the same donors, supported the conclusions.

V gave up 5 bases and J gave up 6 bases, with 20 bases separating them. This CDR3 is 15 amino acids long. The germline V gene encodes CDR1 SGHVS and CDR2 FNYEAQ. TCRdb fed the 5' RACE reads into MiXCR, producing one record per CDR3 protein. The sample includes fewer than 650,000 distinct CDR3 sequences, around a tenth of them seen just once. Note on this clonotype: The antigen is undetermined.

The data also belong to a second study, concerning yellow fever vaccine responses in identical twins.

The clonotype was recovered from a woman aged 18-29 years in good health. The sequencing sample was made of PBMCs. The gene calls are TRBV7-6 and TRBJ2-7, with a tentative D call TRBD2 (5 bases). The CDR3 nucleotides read TGTGCCAGCAGCCCACGTCTCGCCGGGGAAGGCGAGCAGTACTTC. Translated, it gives CASSPRLAGEGEQYF.